This T cell receptor (beta chain) was found in a study of cytomegalovirus exposure and HLA in healthy donors. Study results and limitations: Only CMV serostatus was available as immune exposure information. The authors later linked a missense DCLRE1C variant to TCR beta V- and J-gene trimming.

To note about this clone: Its antigen is not known.

60 Vbeta and 13 Jbeta primers were used in PCR. Using immunoSEQ multiplex PCR, the repertoire was profiled, and TCRdb retains in-frame clones only, with some absent. The top ten hold around 7.3% of the sample, which has about 170,000 clones, 80% seen once. The CDR3 spans 17 residues. V gave up 2 bases and J gave up 1 base; unmatched junction bases: 5. Sequencing input: PBMCs. This receptor was taken from a young man in good health and CMV-seropositive. The chain links TRBV6-7 to TRBJ2-2, with TRBD1 identical over 9 bases. TRBV6-7 is designated an ORF whose function remains uncertain. The CDR3 is CASSYKDRGKNTGELFF. For the CDR3, the DNA is TGTGCCAGCAGTTACAAGGACAGGGGCAAGAACACCGGGGAGCTGTTTTTT.